The 9 T cell receptor beta chains presented below share a single source sample, sequenced in a study of Graves' ophthalmopathy and Graves' hyperthyroidism. TCR beta CDR3 amplification used RNA transcripts. The library came from an HTBI-primed first-round RT-PCR and a second-round multiplex PCR. TCRdb called the multiplex PCR reads again in MiXCR, with one record for every CDR3 protein. The sample has roughly 220,000 distinct CDR3 sequences; approximately 42% are singletons. Specimen: peripheral blood. These TCRs come from an adult man with Graves' ophthalmopathy.

The rearrangement joins TRBV6-2 or TRBV6-3 to TRBJ2-7, with D possibly being TRBD2 (6 bases). The CDR3 is made up of 15 amino acids. From germline, CDR1 is MNHEY and CDR2 SVGEGT. V was shortened by 0 bases and J by 3 bases, with 12 bases between the two germline ends. Here the CDR3 reads CASSYSAGYIYEQYF. The CDR3 DNA is TGTGCCAGCAGTTACTCGGCGGGGTATATCTACGAGCAGTACTTC.

This clonotype has at least ten counts. This rearrangement joins TRBV29-1 to TRBJ2-7; D gene ambiguous. The CDR3 runs 12 residues. CDR1 is SQVTM and CDR2 is ANQGSEA in the germline V gene. With 7 bases removed from V and 3 bases from J, the gap between germline ends came to 13 bases. The CDR3 DNA is TGCAGCGCGATTACCCTCAGCTACGAGCAGTACTTC. As protein: CSAITLSYEQYF.

This clonotype has at least ten counts. The chain joins TRBV5-8 to TRBJ2-5, with 7 bases lining up with TRBD2. With V trimmed by 4 bases and J by 7 bases, 7 bases remained unmatched. The CDR3 is 13 amino acids. Germline V gives CDR1 SGHTS, CDR2 YDEGEE. This chain's CDR3 is CASSRLGEGTQYF. The CDR3 coding sequence is TGTGCCAGCAGCCGACTAGGGGAGGGGACCCAGTACTTC. The variable domain in full, with the rest retrieved from reference TRBV5-8 and TRBJ2-5, is EAGVTQSPTHLIKTRGQQATLRCSPISGHTSVYWYQQALGLGLQFLLWYDEGEERNRGNFPPRFSGRQFPNYSSELNVNALELEDSALYLCASSRLGEGTQYFGPGTRLLVL.

The chain has TRBV20-1 and TRBJ1-1, with no clear D. Trimming took off 0 bases at V and 0 bases at J, with 2 bases between the two ends. This CDR3 has 12 residues. Germline loops: CDR1 DFQATT, CDR2 SNEGSKA (reference sequence). The CDR3 sequence: CSAREVNTEAFF. DNA of the CDR3: TGCAGTGCTAGAGAGGTGAACACTGAAGCTTTCTTT.

This clonotype was recorded a few times. The rearrangement uses TRBV7-9 and TRBJ2-5, with D possibly being TRBD1 (5 bases). Germline CDR1 reads SEHNR; CDR2 reads FQNEAQ (reference sequence). V was pared by 5 bases and J by 5 bases, with 12 bases between. This CDR3 is 13 amino acids long. The CDR3 loop is CASSPQVQETQYF. The CDR3 DNA sequence: TGTGCCAGCAGCCCACAGGTCCAGGAGACCCAGTACTTC.

For the CDR3, the DNA is TGCGCCAGCAGCCAGCAACTGGGACAGGGACCCCCCGGGGAGCTGTTTTTT. Amino acid sequence: CASSQQLGQGPPGELFF. V gene TRBV5-1 combines with J gene TRBJ2-2, with 9 nucleotides matching TRBD1. From germline, CDR1 is SGHRS and CDR2 YFSETQ. V gave up 4 bases and J gave up 6 bases; unmatched junction bases: 13. The CDR3 contains 17 residues. The variable domain in full, with the rest retrieved from reference TRBV5-1 and TRBJ2-2, is KAGVTQTPRYLIKTRGQQVTLSCSPISGHRSVSWYQQTPGQGLQFLFEYFSETQRNKGNFPGRFSGRQFSNSRSEMNVSTLELGDSALYLCASSQQLGQGPPGELFFGEGSRLTVL.

J is TRBJ2-7 and V is TRBV5-1, with a weak D call TRBD1 (5 bases). V lost 4 bases and J 0 bases, leaving 11 bases between the germline ends. CDR3 length equals 14 residues. CDR1 is SGHRS, CDR2 YFSETQ, per germline. This CDR3 reads CASSLRTPSYEQYF. CDR3 DNA: TGCGCCAGCAGCCTTCGGACACCCTCCTACGAGCAGTACTTC. Full variable domain (rest looked up from reference TRBV5-1 and TRBJ2-7): KAGVTQTPRYLIKTRGQQVTLSCSPISGHRSVSWYQQTPGQGLQFLFEYFSETQRNKGNFPGRFSGRQFSNSRSEMNVSTLELGDSALYLCASSLRTPSYEQYFGPGTRLTVT.

This chain connects TRBV11-2 to TRBJ1-6, with D possibly being TRBD1 (6 bases). The CDR3 contains 13 residues. The V end was cut by 5 bases, the J end by 7 bases, with 9 bases between. Germline CDR1 and CDR2: SGHAT and FQNNGV. The DNA for the CDR3 is TGTGCCAGCAGCACAGGGCCCAATTCACCCCTCCACTTT. Amino acid sequence: CASSTGPNSPLHF.

The V and J genes are TRBV18 and TRBJ2-7, with a tentative D call TRBD2 (6 bases). The CDR3 loop spans 15 amino acids. Looked up from germline, CDR1 is KGHSH and CDR2 is LQKENI. V was clipped by 1 base and J by 0 bases, with 10 bases between them. In DNA, the CDR3 is TGTGCCAGCTCACCACGTCACGGGAGCTCCTACGAGCAGTACTTC. Translated, it gives CASSPRHGSSYEQYF.